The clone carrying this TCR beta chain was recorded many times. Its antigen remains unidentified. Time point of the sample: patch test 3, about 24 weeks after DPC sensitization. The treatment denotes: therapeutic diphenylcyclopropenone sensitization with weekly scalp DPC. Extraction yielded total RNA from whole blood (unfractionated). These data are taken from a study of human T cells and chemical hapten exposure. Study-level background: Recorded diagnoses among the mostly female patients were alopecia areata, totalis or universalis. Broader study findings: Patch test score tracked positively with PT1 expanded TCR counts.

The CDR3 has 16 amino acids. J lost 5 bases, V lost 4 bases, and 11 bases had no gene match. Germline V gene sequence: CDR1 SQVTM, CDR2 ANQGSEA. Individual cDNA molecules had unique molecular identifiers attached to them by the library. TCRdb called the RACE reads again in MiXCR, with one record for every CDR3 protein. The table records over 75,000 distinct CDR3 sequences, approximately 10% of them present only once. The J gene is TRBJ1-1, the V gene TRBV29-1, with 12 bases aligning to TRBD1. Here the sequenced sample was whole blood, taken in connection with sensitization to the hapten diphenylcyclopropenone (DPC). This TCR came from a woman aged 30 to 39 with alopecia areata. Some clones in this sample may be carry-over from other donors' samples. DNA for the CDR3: TGCAGCGTTGGCCCGATACTGGGACAGGGGGCTACTGAAGCTTTCTTT. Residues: CSVGPILGQGATEAFF.